What follows is one TCR beta chain and its context. Its specific antigen is unknown. No quality values exist for individual bases; no much larger clone is one base distant. The data were obtained in a study of quantifying T cell responses using KT2 cells (dated by TCRdb to about 2017). For context, the study as a whole: RNA was DNase-treated and reverse transcribed with TCR alpha and beta constant-region primers, mostly using SuperScript III. PCR2 was run as a SYBR Green qPCR and stopped at a predetermined fluorescence threshold to avoid over-amplification. The efficiency of the T4 ligation step under optimum conditions was estimated to be greater than 9%.

The full study reports these points: Counts of KT2 alpha and beta sequences scaled linearly with input KT2 cell number over several orders of magnitude. Even at the lowest spike-in tested, roughly one KT2 cell per 100,000 PBMC, KT2 sequences were still detected. No side-by-side comparison between this pipeline and other TCR sequencing techniques was included in the study. Detection of KT2 sequences showed saturation at very high KT2 spike-in numbers.

The germline V gene yields MNHNS for CDR1 and SASEGT for CDR2. V loses 4 bases of germline sequence and J loses 7 bases, and the interval between the two ends is 16 bases. Counted from cysteine to phenylalanine, this CDR3 has 15 amino acids. This entry keeps only the CDR3 DNA: 45 bases, framed from base 1. The library relied on UMI-ligation and nested PCR. T4 RNA ligase 1 was used to ligate a single-stranded oligonucleotide containing the Illumina SP2 sequence and a UMI to the 3' end of the cDNA. PCR1 ran three to five cycles (98°C 15 s, 69°C 30 s, 72°C 40 s); the beta primer was an equimolar mix of RC1.1 and RC1.2 covering TRBC1 and TRBC2. Starting at PCR2, TCR alpha and beta chains were handled separately, and sample indices and Illumina adaptors were added. Placed after an 8-base spacer, the UMI was made up of 12 random nucleotides arranged as two hexamers with a spacer between them. The libraries were sequenced on an Illumina MiSeq using v2 2x251 paired-end chemistry, usually with approximately 12 samples in each run. To increase diversity, about 4.5-7.5% PhiX DNA was added to each sequencing library. Regarding the original processing steps: bcl2fastq converted raw reads to FASTQ, and Demultiplexor demultiplexed the reads by dual indices. Decombinator assigned V and J genes by tag matching, allowing a single base-pair mismatch. Collapsinator used UMIs to correct both sequencing errors and frequency errors arising from PCR heterogeneity. CDR3Translator turned Decombinator identifiers into nucleotide sequence, translated that sequence into amino acids, and pulled out the CDR3 based on C- and N-terminal motifs. Each distinct KT2 TCR was counted as a cluster of KT2 sequences sharing one unique molecular identifier. TCRdb's own reprocessing of the public reads used fastp at Q25 and MiXCR and kept productive beta chains. Each entry is one CDR3 protein sequence, shown with its most common DNA and genes. These V and J calls rely on TCRdb rather than the paper's analysis. The sample table records under 35,000 distinct CDR3 sequences; around 10% of these occur just once. The ten largest clonotypes hold about a tenth of the sample.

Known numbers of KT2, a T cell clone whose TCR had been sequenced previously, were spiked into unfractionated PBMC to test the sensitivity and accuracy of the pipeline. A range of KT2-to-PBMC ratios was produced by mixing KT2 cells with a fixed number of PBMC. The sample comprised PBMCs spiked with cells of the T cell clone KT2. The TCR was taken from a human donor. The chain was built from TRBV6-1 and TRBJ1-4, with an unclear D gene assignment. Here is the DNA: TGTGCCAGCAGTGTGTTACAGCACCGGGCTGAAAAACTGTTTTTT. This sequence encodes CASSVLQHRAEKLFF.